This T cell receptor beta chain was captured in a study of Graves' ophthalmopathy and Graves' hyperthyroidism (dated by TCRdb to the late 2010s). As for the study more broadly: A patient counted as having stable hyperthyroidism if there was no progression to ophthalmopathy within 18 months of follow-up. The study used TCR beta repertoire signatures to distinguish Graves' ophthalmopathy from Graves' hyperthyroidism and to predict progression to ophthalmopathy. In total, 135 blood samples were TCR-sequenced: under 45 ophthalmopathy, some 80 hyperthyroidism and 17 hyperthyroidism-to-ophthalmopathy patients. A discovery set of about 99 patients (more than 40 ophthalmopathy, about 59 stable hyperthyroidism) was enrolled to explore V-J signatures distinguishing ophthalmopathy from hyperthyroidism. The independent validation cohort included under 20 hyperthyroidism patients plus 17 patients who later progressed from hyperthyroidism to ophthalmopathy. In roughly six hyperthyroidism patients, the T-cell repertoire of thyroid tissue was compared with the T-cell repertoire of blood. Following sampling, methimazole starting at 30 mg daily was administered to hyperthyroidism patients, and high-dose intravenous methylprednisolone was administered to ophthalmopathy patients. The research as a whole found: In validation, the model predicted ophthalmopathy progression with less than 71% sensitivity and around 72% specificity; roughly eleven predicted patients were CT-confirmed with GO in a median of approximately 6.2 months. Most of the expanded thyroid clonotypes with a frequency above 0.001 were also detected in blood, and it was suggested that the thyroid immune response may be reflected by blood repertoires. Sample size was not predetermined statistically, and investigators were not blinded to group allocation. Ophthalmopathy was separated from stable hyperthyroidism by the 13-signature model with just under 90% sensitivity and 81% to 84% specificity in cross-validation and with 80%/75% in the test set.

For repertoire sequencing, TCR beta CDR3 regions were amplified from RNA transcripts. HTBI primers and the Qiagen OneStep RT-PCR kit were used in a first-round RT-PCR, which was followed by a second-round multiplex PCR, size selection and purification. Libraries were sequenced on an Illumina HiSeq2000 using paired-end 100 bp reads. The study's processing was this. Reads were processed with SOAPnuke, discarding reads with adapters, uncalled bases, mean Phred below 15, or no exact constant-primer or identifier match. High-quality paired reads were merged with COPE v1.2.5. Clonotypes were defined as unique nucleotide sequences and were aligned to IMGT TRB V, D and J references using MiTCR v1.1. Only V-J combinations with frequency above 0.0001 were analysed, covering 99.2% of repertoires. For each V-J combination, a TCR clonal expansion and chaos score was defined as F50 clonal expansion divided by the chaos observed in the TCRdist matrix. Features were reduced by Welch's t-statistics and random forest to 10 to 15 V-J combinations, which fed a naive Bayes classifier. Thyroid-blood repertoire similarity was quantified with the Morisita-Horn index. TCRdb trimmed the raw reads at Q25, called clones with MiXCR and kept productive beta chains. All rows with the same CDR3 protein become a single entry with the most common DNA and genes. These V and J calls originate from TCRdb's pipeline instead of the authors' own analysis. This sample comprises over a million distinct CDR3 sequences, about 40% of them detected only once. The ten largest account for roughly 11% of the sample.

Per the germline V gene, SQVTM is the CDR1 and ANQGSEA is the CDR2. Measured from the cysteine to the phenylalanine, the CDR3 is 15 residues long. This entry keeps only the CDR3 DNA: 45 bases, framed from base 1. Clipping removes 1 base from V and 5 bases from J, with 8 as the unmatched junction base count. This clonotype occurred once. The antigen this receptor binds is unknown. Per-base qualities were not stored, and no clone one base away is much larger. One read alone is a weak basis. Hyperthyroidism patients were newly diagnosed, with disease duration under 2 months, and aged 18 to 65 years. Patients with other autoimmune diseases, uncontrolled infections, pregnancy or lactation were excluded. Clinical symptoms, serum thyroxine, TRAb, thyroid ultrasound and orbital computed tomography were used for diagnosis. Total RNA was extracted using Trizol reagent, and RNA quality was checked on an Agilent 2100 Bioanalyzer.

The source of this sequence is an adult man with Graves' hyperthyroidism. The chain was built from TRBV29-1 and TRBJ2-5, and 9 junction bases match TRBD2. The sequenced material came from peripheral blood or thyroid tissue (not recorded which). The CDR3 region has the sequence CSVEGLAGSGETQYF. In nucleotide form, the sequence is TGCAGCGTTGAAGGCCTAGCGGGGTCGGGGGAGACCCAGTACTTC.